Below, 21 T cell receptor beta chains from the same sample are listed, as sequenced in a study of identical twins. From the 5' RACE reads, TCRdb called clonotypes with MiXCR, one entry per CDR3 protein. The table shows more than 400,000 distinct CDR3 sequences, with roughly 15% occurring only once. These data also featured in a second study, about yellow fever vaccine responses in identical twins.

Sequenced sample: CD4+ T cells sorted from blood. These receptor sequences come from a woman aged 18-30 years in good health.

The chain carries TRBV12-3 or TRBV12-4 and TRBJ2-7; the D gene is possibly TRBD1 (5 bases). The CDR3 has 13 residues. The germline V and J ends were trimmed by 3 bases and 3 bases, with 9 bases remaining between them. The CDR3 DNA sequence: TGTGCCAGCAGTTTTGAACAGGACTACGAGCAGTACGTC. Encoded protein: CASSFEQDYEQYV.

The chain employs TRBV7-6 and TRBJ2-7, with 10 nucleotides matching TRBD2. This CDR3 is built from 15 residues. In germline, CDR1 is SGHVS, CDR2 FNYEAQ. J lost 12 bases, V lost 1 base, and 12 bases had no gene match. The CDR3 region has the DNA TGTGCCAGCAGCTTAGGGCTAGCGGGGGTTCGAGGGGGGTACGTC. Its protein is CASSLGLAGVRGGYV.

The genes are TRBV29-1 and TRBJ2-3; possibly TRBD1 or TRBD2 for D (5 bases each). Germline V CDR1 and CDR2: SQVTM, ANQGSEA. V lost 6 bases to trimming and J lost 0 bases, with 19 bases between them. The CDR3 consists of 16 residues. The CDR3 here is CSVKGSGRSSTDTQYF. The CDR3 nucleotides read TGCAGCGTGAAGGGGTCGGGGCGGTCTAGCACAGATACGCAGTATTTT.

This clonotype was observed at least ten times. The chain links TRBV18 to TRBJ2-7; D remains ambiguous. The V gene lost 2 bases and the J gene lost 2 bases, with 10 bases spanning the gap. Germline CDR1 KGHSH, CDR2 LQKENI. The CDR3 runs 14 residues. CDR3 sequence (DNA): TGTGCCAGCTCACCAACTTCAAGGACCTACGAGCAGTACTTC. Its translation: CASSPTSRTYEQYF. Full variable domain (outside the CDR3, taken from reference TRBV18 and TRBJ2-7): NAGVMQNPRHLVRRRGQEARLRCSPMKGHSHVYWYRQLPEEGLKFMVYLQKENIIDESGMPKERFSAEFPKEGPSILRIQQVVRGDSAAYFCASSPTSRTYEQYFGPGTRLTVT.

In nucleotides, the CDR3 is TGCAGTGCTAGTAGGGCGACGGACGAGCAGTACTTC. It codes for CSASRATDEQYF. The rearrangement joins TRBV20-1 to TRBJ2-7; D gene unclear. Trimming cost V 3 bases and J 5 bases, with 11 bases left between them. Per the germline V gene, CDR1 is DFQATT and CDR2 is SNEGSKA (reference sequence). This CDR3 has 12 amino acids.

This clonotype occurred a few times. The rearrangement uses TRBV6-1 and TRBJ2-1, with TRBD2 identical over 7 bases. The V gene end was trimmed by 6 bases and the J gene end by 10 bases; junction bases not matched to a gene: 15. This CDR3 has 15 residues. CDR1 and CDR2 (germline): MNHNS, SASEGT. The CDR3 sequence is CASSRNPRTSREQFF. DNA of the CDR3: TGTGCCAGCAGCCGAAACCCCCGGACTAGTCGAGAGCAGTTCTTC.

The V and J genes are TRBV10-3 and TRBJ1-2; D is unclear. CDR1 and CDR2 (germline): ENHRY, SYGVKD. This CDR3 spans 11 amino acids. Trimming took off 2 bases at V and 7 bases at J, with 5 bases between the two ends. For the CDR3, the DNA is TGTGCCATCAGTGAGGGAAGTGGCTACACCTTC. Translated: CAISEGSGYTF.

The chain is built from TRBV18 and TRBJ2-1; D is undetermined. Per the germline V gene, CDR1 is KGHSH and CDR2 is LQKENI. V lost 11 bases, J lost 8 bases, and 13 bases lay in between. CDR3 length: 11 amino acids. CDR3: CASFHADEQFF. CDR3 sequence (DNA): TGTGCCTCCTTCCACGCGGATGAGCAGTTCTTC.

V and J are TRBV12-5 and TRBJ2-5; the D is unclear. Germline CDR1 LGHNT, CDR2 FRNRAP. V lost 0 bases, J lost 1 base, and 9 bases lay in between. The CDR3 covers 15 residues. CDR3 in amino acids: CASGLVGRIQETQYF. CDR3 bases: TGTGCTAGTGGTTTGGTAGGCCGGATCCAAGAGACCCAGTACTTC. Variable domain in full (rest from reference TRBV12-5 and TRBJ2-5): DARVTQTPRHKVTEMGQEVTMRCQPILGHNTVFWYRQTMMQGLELLAYFRNRAPLDDSGMPKDRFSAEMPDATLATLKIQPSEPRDSAVYFCASGLVGRIQETQYFGPGTRLLVL.

This rearrangement joins TRBV29-1 to TRBJ2-4, with no clear D. Germline-derived CDR1 and CDR2 are SQVTM and ANQGSEA. Trimming pared 5 bases from V and 2 bases from J, leaving 13 bases between. There are 14 residues in the CDR3. The DNA for the CDR3 is TGCAGCGTTTCTGCTAGACTTTCCAAAAACATTCAGTACTTC. Translated: CSVSARLSKNIQYF. Variable domain in full (rest from reference TRBV29-1 and TRBJ2-4): SAVISQKPSRDICQRGTSLTIQCQVDSQVTMMFWYRQQPGQSLTLIATANQGSEATYESGFVIDKFPISRPNLTFSTLTVSNMSPEDSSIYLCSVSARLSKNIQYFGAGTRLSVL.

There are a few counts of this clonotype. The chain recombines TRBV28 with TRBJ2-1, with a tentative D call TRBD1 (6 bases). V was clipped by 2 bases and J by 7 bases, with 18 bases between them. The V gene's germline CDR1 is MDHEN and CDR2 SYDVKM. There are 16 residues in the CDR3. CDR3 DNA sequence: TGTGCCAGCAGTTTAGTAGGGGGTGGGGTGTGGAATGAGCAGTTCTTC. Translating it yields CASSLVGGGVWNEQFF.

The V and J genes are TRBV3-1 and TRBJ2-1; no reliable D call. V was clipped by 1 base and J by 0 bases, with 7 bases between them. Germline V gives CDR1 LGHDT, CDR2 YNNKEL (reference sequence). The CDR3 runs to 15 residues. The CDR3 is CASSQGLSSYNEQFF. DNA for the CDR3: TGTGCCAGCAGCCAAGGGTTAAGCTCCTACAATGAGCAGTTCTTC.

In this sample, this clonotype turned up a few times. The rearrangement joins TRBV6-2 or TRBV6-3 to TRBJ2-1; D gene ambiguous. Trimming removed 5 bases at V and 0 bases at J, with 11 bases between. The CDR3 extends over 15 amino acids. Germline V gene lookup returns CDR1 MNHEY and CDR2 SVGEGT. Here the CDR3 DNA reads TGTGCCAGCAGTGACCAGAGGAGCTCCTACAATGAGCAGTTCTTC. This sequence encodes CASSDQRSSYNEQFF.

This clonotype was recorded a few times. This chain uses TRBV3-1 with TRBJ2-7; 9 nucleotides align to TRBD2. Germline lookup yields CDR1 LGHDT and CDR2 YNNKEL (reference sequence). This CDR3 contains 15 residues. Trimming at V came to 1 base and at J to 4 bases, leaving 5 bases not matched to a gene. CDR3 amino acids: CASSQGTAGGYEQYV. The DNA of the CDR3 is TGTGCCAGCAGCCAAGGGACTGCGGGGGGGTACGAGCAGTACGTC.

This clonotype turned up a few times. This sequence joins TRBV5-1 and TRBJ2-1; 8 nucleotides match TRBD1. This CDR3 spans 14 amino acids. V lost 4 bases to trimming and J lost 5 bases; unmatched junction nucleotides: 5. The V gene's germline CDR1 is SGHRS and CDR2 YFSETQ. The CDR3, as DNA: TGCGCCAGCAGCCCGACAGGGGACCACAATGAGCAGTTCTTC. Its translation is CASSPTGDHNEQFF.

The chain joins TRBV6-6 to TRBJ2-1; 10 bases match TRBD2. CDR3 length: 15 amino acids. Trimming cost V 2 bases and J 10 bases; bases outside gene matches: 8. Germline loops: CDR1 MNHNY, CDR2 SVGAGI (reference sequence). CDR3 coding DNA: TGTGCCAGCAGTTACATGGCTAGCGGGAGTGTAGAGCAGTTCTTC. Translating it yields CASSYMASGSVEQFF.

The chain uses TRBV7-8 and TRBJ2-2, with a weak D call TRBD1 (6 bases). Trimming removed 0 bases at V and 5 bases at J, with 10 bases between. The CDR3 runs to 15 residues. Germline-derived CDR1 and CDR2 are SGHVS and FQNEAQ. CDR3 loop: CASSLAYTGTGELFF. As DNA, the CDR3 is TGTGCCAGCAGCTTAGCCTACACAGGGACCGGGGAGCTGTTTTTT.

This clonotype was counted at least ten times. Germline and junction disagree at one end, which may indicate a read error. The rearrangement links TRBV7-9 to TRBJ2-7; D gene unclear. CDR3 length equals 16 residues. Germline V gives CDR1 SEHNR, CDR2 FQNEAQ (reference sequence). The CDR3 loop reads CASSLAHNSYPYGQYF. The CDR3 coding sequence is TGTGCCAGCAGCTTAGCCCATAATTCCTATCCGTACGGGCAGTACTTC.

This clonotype was observed a few times. The chain uses TRBV20-1 and TRBJ2-1; TRBD2 aligns across 13 bases. This CDR3 contains 14 residues. V was clipped by 7 bases and J by 9 bases; unmatched bases: 9. Germline V gene data show CDR1 as DFQATT and CDR2 as SNEGSKA (reference sequence). This CDR3 is CSVKTSGRGGEQFF. The CDR3 coding sequence is TGCAGTGTCAAAACTAGCGGGAGGGGTGGTGAGCAGTTCTTC.

The V gene is TRBV7-8, the J gene TRBJ2-5, with 10 positions matching TRBD2. Looked up from germline, CDR1 is SGHVS and CDR2 is FQNEAQ. The CDR3 is 17 residues long. Germline trimming cut 4 bases from V and 7 bases from J; bases unmatched to any gene: 15. CDR3 nucleotides: TGTGCCAGCAGCTCCGGGCCCGGACTAGCGGCCCAGCGGACCCAGTACTTC. Protein: CASSSGPGLAAQRTQYF.

This clonotype has just a few counts. This chain links TRBV4-2 with TRBJ1-1; D might be TRBD1 (6 bases). CDR3 length: 14 residues. With 4 bases removed from V and 0 bases from J, the gap between germline ends came to 9 bases. Germline CDR1 and CDR2: LGHNA and YNFKEQ. The CDR3 sequence: CASSRRGLNTEAFF. The CDR3, as DNA: TGTGCCAGCAGCCGCAGGGGACTGAACACTGAAGCTTTCTTT.